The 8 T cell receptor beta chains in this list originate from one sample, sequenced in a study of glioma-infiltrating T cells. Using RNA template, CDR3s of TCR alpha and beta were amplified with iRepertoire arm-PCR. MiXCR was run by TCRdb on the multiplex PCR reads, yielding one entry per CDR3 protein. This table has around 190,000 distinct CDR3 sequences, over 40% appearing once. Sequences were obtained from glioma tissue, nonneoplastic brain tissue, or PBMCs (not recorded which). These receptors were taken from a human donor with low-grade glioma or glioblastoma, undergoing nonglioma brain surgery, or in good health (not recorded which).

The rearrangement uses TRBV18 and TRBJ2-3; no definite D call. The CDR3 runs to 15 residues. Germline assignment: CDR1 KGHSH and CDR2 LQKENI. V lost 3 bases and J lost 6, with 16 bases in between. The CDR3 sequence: CASSPVGPKSDTQYF. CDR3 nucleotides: TGTGCCAGCTCACCTGTGGGCCCAAAGTCGGATACGCAGTATTTT.

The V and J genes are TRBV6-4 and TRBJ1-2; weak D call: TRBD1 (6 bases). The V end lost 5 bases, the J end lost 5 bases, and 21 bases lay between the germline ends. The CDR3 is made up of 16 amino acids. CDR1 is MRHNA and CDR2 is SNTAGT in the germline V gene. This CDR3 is CASSNAPSTGPYGYTF. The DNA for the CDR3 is TGTGCCAGCAGTAACGCTCCTTCGACAGGCCCATATGGCTACACCTTC.

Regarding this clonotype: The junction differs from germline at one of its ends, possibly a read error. CDR3 sequence reads: CASSPGGETSYEQYF. The CDR3 region has the DNA TGTGCAAGCAGTCCGGGGGGTGAAACCTCCTACGAGCAGTACTTC. The rearrangement uses TRBV28 and TRBJ2-7; 7 bases line up with TRBD2. Germline CDR1 is MDHEN and CDR2 is SYDVKM. This CDR3 spans 15 amino acids.

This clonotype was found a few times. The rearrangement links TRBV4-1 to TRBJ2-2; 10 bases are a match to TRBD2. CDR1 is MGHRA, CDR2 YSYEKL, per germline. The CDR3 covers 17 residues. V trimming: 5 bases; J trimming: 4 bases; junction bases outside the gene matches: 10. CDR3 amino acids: CASSLLTSGPLTGELFF. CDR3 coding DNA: TGCGCCAGCAGCTTACTGACTAGCGGGCCCCTCACCGGGGAGCTGTTTTTT.

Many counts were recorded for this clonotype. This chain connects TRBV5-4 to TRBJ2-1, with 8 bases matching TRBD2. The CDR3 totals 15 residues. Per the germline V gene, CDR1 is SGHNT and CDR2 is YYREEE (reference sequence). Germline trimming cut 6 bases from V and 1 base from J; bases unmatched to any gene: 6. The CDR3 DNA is TGTGCCAGCACCCCCGGGAGGGGGTCCTACAATGAGCAGTTCTTC. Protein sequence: CASTPGRGSYNEQFF.

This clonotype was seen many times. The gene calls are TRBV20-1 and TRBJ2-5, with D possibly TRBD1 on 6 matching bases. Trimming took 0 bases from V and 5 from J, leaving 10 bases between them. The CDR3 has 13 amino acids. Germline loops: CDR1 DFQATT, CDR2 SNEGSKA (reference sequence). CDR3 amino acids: CSARDTGMETQYF. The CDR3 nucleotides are TGCAGTGCTAGAGATACAGGGATGGAGACCCAGTACTTC.

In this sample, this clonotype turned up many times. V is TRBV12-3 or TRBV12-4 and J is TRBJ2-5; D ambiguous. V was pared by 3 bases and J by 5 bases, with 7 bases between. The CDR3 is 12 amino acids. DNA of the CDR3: TGTGCCAGCAGTTTGGTTGGGGAGACCCAGTACTTC. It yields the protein CASSLVGETQYF.

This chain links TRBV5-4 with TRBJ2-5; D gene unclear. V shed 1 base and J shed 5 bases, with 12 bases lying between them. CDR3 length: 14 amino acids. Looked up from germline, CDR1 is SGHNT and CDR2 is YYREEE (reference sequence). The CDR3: CASSLWASLETQYF. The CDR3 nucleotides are TGTGCCAGCAGCTTGTGGGCCAGTCTGGAGACCCAGTACTTC.